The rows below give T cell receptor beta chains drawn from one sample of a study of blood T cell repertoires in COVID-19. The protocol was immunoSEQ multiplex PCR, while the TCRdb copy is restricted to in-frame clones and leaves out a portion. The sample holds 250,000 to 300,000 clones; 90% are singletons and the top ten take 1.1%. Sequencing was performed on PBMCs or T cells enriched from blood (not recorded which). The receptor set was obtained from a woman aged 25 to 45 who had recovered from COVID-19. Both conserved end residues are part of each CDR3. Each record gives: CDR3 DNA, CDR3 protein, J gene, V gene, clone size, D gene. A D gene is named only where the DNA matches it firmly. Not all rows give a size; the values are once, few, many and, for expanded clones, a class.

CDR3nt: TGCAGCGTTGTTAAGGGTTGGCGGGGTTACTACGAGCAGTACTTC
CDR3aa: CSVVKGWRGYYEQYF
j_gene: TRBJ2-7
v_gene: TRBV29-1
abundance: -
d_gene: -

CDR3nt: TGTGCCAGCAGCGCGATCCCGGGAAGCAATCAGCCCCAGCATTTT
CDR3aa: CASSAIPGSNQPQHF
j_gene: TRBJ1-5
v_gene: TRBV11-2
abundance: -
d_gene: -

CDR3nt: TGTGCCAGCTCACCATCTCTGAACACTGAAGCTTTCTTT
CDR3aa: CASSPSLNTEAFF
j_gene: TRBJ1-1
v_gene: TRBV18
abundance: -
d_gene: -

CDR3nt: TGTGCCAGCAGGACAGGGGCAACTAATGAAAAACTGTTTTTT
CDR3aa: CASRTGATNEKLFF
j_gene: TRBJ1-4
v_gene: TRBV6-6
abundance: -
d_gene: TRBD1

CDR3nt: TGTGCCAGCAGTACCCTGGGCGGGAACAATGAGCAGTTCTTC
CDR3aa: CASSTLGGNNEQFF
j_gene: TRBJ2-1
v_gene: TRBV28
abundance: many
d_gene: -

CDR3nt: TGTGCCAGCTCACCGGGACAGAGCTACGAGCAGTACTTC
CDR3aa: CASSPGQSYEQYF
j_gene: TRBJ2-7
v_gene: TRBV18
abundance: few
d_gene: TRBD1

CDR3nt: TGCGCCAGCAGCCAAGATTCCGGGAGGGATGACAATGAGCAGTTCTTC
CDR3aa: CASSQDSGRDDNEQFF
j_gene: TRBJ2-1
v_gene: TRBV4-3
abundance: -
d_gene: TRBD2

CDR3nt: TGTGCCAGCCGATCGAGGGACACCTACGAGCAGTACTTC
CDR3aa: CASRSRDTYEQYF
j_gene: TRBJ2-7
v_gene: TRBV12-3/TRBV12-4
abundance: -
d_gene: -

CDR3nt: TGTGCCAGCAGCTCCATCCCGGGACAGGGCCCTCAAGAGACCCAGTACTTC
CDR3aa: CASSSIPGQGPQETQYF
j_gene: TRBJ2-5
v_gene: TRBV7-9
abundance: -
d_gene: TRBD1

CDR3nt: TGTGCCAGTAGAGAGTTAGGTCGGGACAATGAGCAGTTCTTC
CDR3aa: CASRELGRDNEQFF
j_gene: TRBJ2-1
v_gene: TRBV19
abundance: -
d_gene: -

CDR3nt: TGTGCCAGCAGTCAACAGGGGACCACTGAAGCTTTCTTT
CDR3aa: CASSQQGTTEAFF
j_gene: TRBJ1-1
v_gene: TRBV28
abundance: -
d_gene: TRBD1

CDR3nt: TGTGCCAGTAGTATAACAGGCGGCCTGAGCGAGACCCAGTACTTC
CDR3aa: CASSITGGLSETQYF
j_gene: TRBJ2-5
v_gene: TRBV19
abundance: -
d_gene: -

CDR3nt: TGTGCCAGCAGCTTAACGTCAGGTCCGTACGAGCAGTACTTC
CDR3aa: CASSLTSGPYEQYF
j_gene: TRBJ2-7
v_gene: TRBV7-3
abundance: -
d_gene: -

CDR3nt: TGTGCCAGCAGCTTATGGCCCGGGACTGCGAGGAGGAAACTGTTTTTT
CDR3aa: CASSLWPGTARRKLFF
j_gene: TRBJ1-4
v_gene: TRBV7-9
abundance: -
d_gene: -

CDR3nt: TGTGCCTGGGGTCAGTCTGGGGCCAACGTCCTGACTTTC
CDR3aa: CAWGQSGANVLTF
j_gene: TRBJ2-6
v_gene: TRBV30
abundance: -
d_gene: -

CDR3nt: TGTGCCAGCAGCTGGGGGGGACAATCGAACACCGGGGAGCTGTTTTTT
CDR3aa: CASSWGGQSNTGELFF
j_gene: TRBJ2-2
v_gene: TRBV5-4
abundance: -
d_gene: -

CDR3nt: TGTGCCAGCAGTCCCCCATCTAACAATGAGCAGTTCTTC
CDR3aa: CASSPPSNNEQFF
j_gene: TRBJ2-1
v_gene: TRBV28
abundance: -
d_gene: -

CDR3nt: TGTGCCAGCAGTTTGGGTCTCGGACAACCCGCGGTGTATACGCAGTATTTT
CDR3aa: CASSLGLGQPAVYTQYF
j_gene: TRBJ2-3
v_gene: TRBV28
abundance: once
d_gene: -

CDR3nt: TGTGCCAGCAGCTTCGGACAGGTCCCGCACGAGCAGTACTTC
CDR3aa: CASSFGQVPHEQYF
j_gene: TRBJ2-7
v_gene: TRBV5-4
abundance: -
d_gene: TRBD1

CDR3nt: TGTGCCAGCAGCGTAGATATTACGGGGACTGAAGCTTTCTTT
CDR3aa: CASSVDITGTEAFF
j_gene: TRBJ1-1
v_gene: TRBV9
abundance: once
d_gene: -

CDR3nt: TGTGCCAGCAGCGTTACAGGGTCTGGGGCCAACGTCCTGACTTTC
CDR3aa: CASSVTGSGANVLTF
j_gene: TRBJ2-6
v_gene: TRBV7-2
abundance: -
d_gene: -

CDR3nt: TGTGCCACGACGACATACAGGATCCTCTCTGGAAACACCATATATTTT
CDR3aa: CATTTYRILSGNTIYF
j_gene: TRBJ1-3
v_gene: TRBV28
abundance: -
d_gene: -

CDR3nt: TGTGCCAGCAGCGTACTTTTCAACCCCGGGACAGGGTACCATGAGCAGTTCTTC
CDR3aa: CASSVLFNPGTGYHEQFF
j_gene: TRBJ2-1
v_gene: TRBV9
abundance: -
d_gene: TRBD1

CDR3nt: TGTGCCACCAGGAAAGGCAGAATCCCCTCGAACACCGGGGAGCTGTTTTTT
CDR3aa: CATRKGRIPSNTGELFF
j_gene: TRBJ2-2
v_gene: TRBV19
abundance: once
d_gene: -

CDR3nt: TGTGCCTGGAACCGGGACAGATCCACCGGGGAGCTGTTTTTT
CDR3aa: CAWNRDRSTGELFF
j_gene: TRBJ2-2
v_gene: TRBV30
abundance: -
d_gene: TRBD1

CDR3nt: TGTGCCAGCAGCGTAGGAGGTTCTCGAAACACTGAAGCTTTCTTT
CDR3aa: CASSVGGSRNTEAFF
j_gene: TRBJ1-1
v_gene: TRBV9
abundance: -
d_gene: -

CDR3nt: TGTGCCAGCAGCGACCTGGCCAGCAATCAGCCCCAGCATTTT
CDR3aa: CASSDLASNQPQHF
j_gene: TRBJ1-5
v_gene: TRBV9
abundance: -
d_gene: -